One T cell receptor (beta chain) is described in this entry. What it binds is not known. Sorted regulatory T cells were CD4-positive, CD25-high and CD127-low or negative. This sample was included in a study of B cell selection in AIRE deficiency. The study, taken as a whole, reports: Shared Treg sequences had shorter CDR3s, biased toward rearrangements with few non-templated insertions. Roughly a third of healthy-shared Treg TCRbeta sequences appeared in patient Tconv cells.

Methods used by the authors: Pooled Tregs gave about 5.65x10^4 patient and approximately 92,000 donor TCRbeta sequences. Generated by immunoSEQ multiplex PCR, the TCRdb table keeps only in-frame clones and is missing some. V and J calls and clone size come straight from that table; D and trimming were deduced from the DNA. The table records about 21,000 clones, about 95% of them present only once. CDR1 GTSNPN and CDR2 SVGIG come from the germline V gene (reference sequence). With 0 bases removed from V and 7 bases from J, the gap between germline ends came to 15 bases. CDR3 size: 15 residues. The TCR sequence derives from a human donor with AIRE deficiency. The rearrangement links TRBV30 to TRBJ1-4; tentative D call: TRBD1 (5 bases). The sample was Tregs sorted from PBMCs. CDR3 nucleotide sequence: TGTGCCTGGAGTGTATGGGGGACGAAAATTGAAAAACTGTTTTTT. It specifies CAWSVWGTKIEKLFF.